The 15 T cell receptor beta chains presented below share a single source sample, sequenced in a study of blood T cell repertoires in COVID-19. Some clones are missing from TCRdb's copy, which holds only in-frame ones; the method was immunoSEQ multiplex PCR. The repertoire consists of tens of thousands of clones, with 60% to 80% occurring once and the leading ten covering around a sixth. The sequencing sample was made of peripheral blood. The receptors were sampled from a man in his sixties or seventies with active or convalescent COVID-19.

In DNA form, the CDR3 reads TGTGCCAGCAGTTACTCGAACAGAAATGGTGGCTACACCTTC. Its translation: CASSYSNRNGGYTF. The genes are TRBV6-5 and TRBJ1-2, with D uncertain. Germline V lookup: CDR1 MNHEY, CDR2 SVGAGI. This CDR3 comprises 14 residues. Trimming took 0 bases from V and 7 from J, leaving 12 bases between them.

As DNA, the CDR3 is TGTGCCAGCTCACTTGGGACAGGGACTGAAGCTTTCTTT. Amino acid sequence: CASSLGTGTEAFF. This chain links TRBV18 with TRBJ1-1, with 9 positions matching TRBD1. The CDR3 covers 13 residues. The V segment lost 4 bases and the J segment 5 bases; nucleotides outside the gene matches: 2. The V gene's germline CDR1 is KGHSH and CDR2 LQKENI.

The chain combines TRBV5-1 with TRBJ1-4; 10 positions agree with TRBD1. Germline CDR1 and CDR2: SGHRS and YFSETQ. CDR3 length: 14 residues. The junction had 4 bases not matched to a gene; V was cut back by 4 bases and J by 7 bases. CDR3 residues: CASSPDRGSEKLFF. The CDR3, as DNA: TGCGCCAGCAGCCCGGACAGGGGGAGTGAAAAACTGTTTTTT.

This rearrangement joins TRBV11-3 to TRBJ2-6; 7 bases match TRBD1. CDR1 is SGHNT, CDR2 YENEEA, per germline. This CDR3 is built from 15 residues. The J segment lost 0 bases and the V segment lost 6 bases, leaving 2 bases of the junction unmatched. CDR3 DNA: TGTGCCAGCAGTCCAGGGGGCTCTGGGGCCAACGTCCTGACTTTC. Amino acids: CASSPGGSGANVLTF.

The chain carries TRBV27 and TRBJ2-7, with D possibly TRBD1 on 5 matching bases. The CDR3 spans 13 residues. V lost 8 bases to trimming and J lost 5 bases, with 16 bases between them. Germline lookup yields CDR1 MNHEY and CDR2 SMNVEV (reference sequence). The CDR3 spells CASRRQNWDEQYF. The CDR3 DNA reads as TGTGCCAGCCGTAGACAGAACTGGGACGAGCAGTACTTC.

This chain connects TRBV5-4 to TRBJ2-1; possibly TRBD1 for D (6 bases). This CDR3 is 17 amino acids long. Germline CDR1 and CDR2: SGHNT and YYREEE (reference sequence). V lost 4 bases, J lost 0 bases, and 17 bases lay in between. DNA for the CDR3: TGTGCCAGCAGCGACATCAGGGGATCCCACTCCTACAATGAGCAGTTCTTC. Its protein product is CASSDIRGSHSYNEQFF.

The table lists this clone with a count of one. The chain recombines TRBV7-9 with TRBJ1-4; D not certain. This CDR3 is 16 amino acids long. V was trimmed by 1 base and J by 3 bases, leaving 12 bases between them. Germline V gene data show CDR1 as SEHNR and CDR2 as FQNEAQ (reference sequence). This chain's CDR3 is CASSLVSGWANEKLFF. The CDR3 DNA reads as TGTGCCAGCAGCTTAGTCTCGGGTTGGGCTAATGAAAAACTGTTTTTT. The variable domain in full, with the rest retrieved from reference TRBV7-9 and TRBJ1-4, is DTGVSQNPRHKITKRGQNVTFRCDPISEHNRLYWYRQTLGQGPEFLTYFQNEAQLEKSRLLSDRFSAERPKGSFSTLEIQRTEQGDSAMYLCASSLVSGWANEKLFFGSGTQLSVL.

This sequence joins TRBV19 and TRBJ2-4; 7 bases line up with TRBD1. V was pared by 6 bases and J by 3 bases, with 5 bases of the junction left unmatched. Per germline, CDR1 LNHDA and CDR2 SQIVND (reference sequence). The CDR3 totals 14 residues. The CDR3 is CASSRTGYKNIQYF. The CDR3 nucleotides are TGTGCCAGTAGCAGGACAGGCTACAAAAACATTCAGTACTTC.

The chain uses TRBV10-3 and TRBJ1-1; D unclear. The CDR3 runs 13 residues. The V end was cut by 2 bases, the J end by 1 base, with 5 bases between. The germline CDR1 and CDR2 sequences are ENHRY and SYGVKD. The DNA for the CDR3 is TGTGCCATCAGTGAGACGGGGAACACTGAAGCTTTCTTT. Encoded protein: CAISETGNTEAFF.

The chain combines TRBV12-3 or TRBV12-4 with TRBJ2-1, with 8 bases that match TRBD1. V lost 6 bases and J lost 12; bases outside the gene matches: 7. This CDR3 region has 12 residues. This chain's CDR3 is CASSLGQGGQFF. The CDR3, as DNA: TGTGCCAGCAGCCTCGGACAGGGCGGGCAGTTCTTC.

This chain uses TRBV2 with TRBJ2-5; TRBD2 might be the D (5 bases). This CDR3 has 14 residues. CDR1 and CDR2 (germline): SNHLY, FYNNEI. V was pared by 7 bases and J by 5 bases, with 17 bases between. The CDR3: CASNVGLRLETQYF. The CDR3 coding sequence is TGTGCCAGCAATGTCGGACTCCGTTTGGAGACCCAGTACTTC.

The sample holds a few counts of this clone. This chain joins TRBV6-5 and TRBJ2-2; 12 bases are shared with TRBD2. J gave up 5 bases and V 6 bases, and 1 base lay outside the gene matches. The CDR3 covers 14 residues. Germline V gene sequence: CDR1 MNHEY, CDR2 SVGAGI. The CDR3 nucleotides are TGTGCCAGCAGGCTAGCGGGGGGGACCGGGGAGCTGTTTTTT. Its protein product is CASRLAGGTGELFF.

CDR3 protein: CASSLEGQPQHF. Written as DNA, the CDR3 is TGTGCCAGCTCCCTAGAGGGTCAGCCCCAGCATTTT. This chain connects TRBV12-3 or TRBV12-4 to TRBJ1-5; no clear D gene. The V gene lost 8 bases and the J gene lost 6 bases, with 11 bases spanning the gap. The CDR3 has 12 amino acids.

The chain joins TRBV5-4 to TRBJ2-7; 7 nucleotides match TRBD1. In germline, CDR1 is SGHNT, CDR2 YYREEE (reference sequence). The ends lost 0 bases at V and 1 base at J; junction bases unmatched: 7. This CDR3 is built from 16 residues. CDR3 bases: TGTGCCAGCAGCTTGGCGTCGGGACAGTTATCCTACGAGCAGTACTTC. Its translation: CASSLASGQLSYEQYF. Combining the CDR3 with reference TRBV5-4 and TRBJ2-7 gives the whole variable domain ETGVTQSPTHLIKTRGQQVTLRCSSQSGHNTVSWYQQALGQGPQFIFQYYREEENGRGNFPPRFSGLQFPNYSSELNVNALELDDSALYLCASSLASGQLSYEQYFGPGTRLTVT.

This sequence joins TRBV13 and TRBJ2-5, with D possibly TRBD1 on 6 matching bases. Between the trimmed V and J ends, which lost 10 bases and 1 base, there was a span of 13 bases. Germline V gene lookup returns CDR1 PRHDT and CDR2 FYEKMQ (reference sequence). The CDR3 covers 13 residues. For the CDR3, the DNA is TGTGCCACGGGAAGGACAGCCCAAGAGACCCAGTACTTC. Its translation: CATGRTAQETQYF.